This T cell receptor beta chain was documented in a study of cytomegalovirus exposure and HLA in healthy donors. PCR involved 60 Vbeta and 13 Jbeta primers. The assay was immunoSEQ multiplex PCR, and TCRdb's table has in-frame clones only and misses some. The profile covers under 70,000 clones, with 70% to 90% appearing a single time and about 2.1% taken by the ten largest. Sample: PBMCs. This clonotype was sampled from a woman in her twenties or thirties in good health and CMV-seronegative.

The CDR3 sequence: CASKNRRGTDTQYF. CDR3 nucleotide sequence: TGTGCCAGCAAAAACCGGAGAGGCACAGATACGCAGTATTTT. V and J are TRBV27 and TRBJ2-3, with D hard to call. With 7 bases removed from V and 1 base from J, the gap between germline ends came to 12 bases. The germline CDR1 and CDR2 sequences are MNHEY and SMNVEV (reference sequence). The CDR3 runs 14 residues.